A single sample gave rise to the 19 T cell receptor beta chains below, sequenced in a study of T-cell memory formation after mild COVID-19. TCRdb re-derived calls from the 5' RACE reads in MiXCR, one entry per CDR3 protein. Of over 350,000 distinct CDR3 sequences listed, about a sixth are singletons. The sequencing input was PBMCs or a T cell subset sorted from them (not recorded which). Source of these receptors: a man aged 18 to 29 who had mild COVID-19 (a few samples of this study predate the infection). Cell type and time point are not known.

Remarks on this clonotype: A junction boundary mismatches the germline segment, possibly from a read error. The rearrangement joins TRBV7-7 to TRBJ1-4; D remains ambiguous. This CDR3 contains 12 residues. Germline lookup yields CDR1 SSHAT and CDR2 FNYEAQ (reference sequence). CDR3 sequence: CASSADGEKLFF. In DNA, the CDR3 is TGTGCTAGCAGCGCGGACGGAGAAAAACTGTTTTTT.

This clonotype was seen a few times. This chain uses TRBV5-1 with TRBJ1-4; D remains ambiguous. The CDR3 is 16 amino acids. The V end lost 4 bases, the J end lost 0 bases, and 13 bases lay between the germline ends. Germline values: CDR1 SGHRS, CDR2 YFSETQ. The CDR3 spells CASSPAFLATNEKLFF. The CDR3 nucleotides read TGCGCCAGCAGCCCTGCGTTCCTTGCAACTAATGAAAAACTGTTTTTT.

The CDR3 coding sequence is TGTGCCAGCAGAAGGGCCGCAAAAGTCTACTTC. Translated: CASRRAAKVYF. This chain connects TRBV25-1 to TRBJ2-4; D is unresolved. Per germline, CDR1 MGHDK and CDR2 SYGVNS. Trimming left V 6 bases short and J 16 bases short, with 16 bases between. This CDR3 is built from 11 residues.

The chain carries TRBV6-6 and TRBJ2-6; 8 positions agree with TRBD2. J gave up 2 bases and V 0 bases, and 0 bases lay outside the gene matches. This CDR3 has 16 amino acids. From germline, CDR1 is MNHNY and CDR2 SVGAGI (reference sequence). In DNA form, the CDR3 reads TGTGCCAGCAGTTACTCAGCGGGGGCTGGGGCCAACGTCCTGACTTTC. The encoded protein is CASSYSAGAGANVLTF.

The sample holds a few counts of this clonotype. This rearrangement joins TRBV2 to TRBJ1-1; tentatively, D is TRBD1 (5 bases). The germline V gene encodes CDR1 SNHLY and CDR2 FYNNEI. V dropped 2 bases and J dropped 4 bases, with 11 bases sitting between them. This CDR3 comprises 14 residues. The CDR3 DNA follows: TGTGCCAGCAGTGAATGGCAGGGTAGCACTGAAGCTTTCTTT. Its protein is CASSEWQGSTEAFF.

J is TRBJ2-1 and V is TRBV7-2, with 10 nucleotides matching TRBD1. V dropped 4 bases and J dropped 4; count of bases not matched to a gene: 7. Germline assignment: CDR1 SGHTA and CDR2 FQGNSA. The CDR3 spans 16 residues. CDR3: CASSSPPGQGYNEQFF. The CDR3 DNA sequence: TGTGCCAGCAGCTCACCGCCGGGACAGGGGTACAATGAGCAGTTCTTC.

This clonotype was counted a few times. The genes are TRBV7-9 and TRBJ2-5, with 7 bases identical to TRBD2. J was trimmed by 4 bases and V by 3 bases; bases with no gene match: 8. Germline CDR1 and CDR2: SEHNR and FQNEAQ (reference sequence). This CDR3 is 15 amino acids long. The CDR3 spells CASSFLTGEGETQYF. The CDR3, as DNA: TGTGCCAGCAGCTTTCTTACGGGGGAGGGAGAGACCCAGTACTTC. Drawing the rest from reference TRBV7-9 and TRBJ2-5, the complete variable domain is DTGVSQNPRHKITKRGQNVTFRCDPISEHNRLYWYRQTLGQGPEFLTYFQNEAQLEKSRLLSDRFSAERPKGSFSTLEIQRTEQGDSAMYLCASSFLTGEGETQYFGPGTRLLVL.

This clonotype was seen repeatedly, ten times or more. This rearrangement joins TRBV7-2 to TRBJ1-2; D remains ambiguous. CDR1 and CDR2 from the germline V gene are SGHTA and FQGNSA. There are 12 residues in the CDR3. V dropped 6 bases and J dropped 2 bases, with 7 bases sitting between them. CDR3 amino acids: CASSLRNYGYTF. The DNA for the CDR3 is TGTGCCAGCAGTTTACGGAACTATGGCTACACCTTC.

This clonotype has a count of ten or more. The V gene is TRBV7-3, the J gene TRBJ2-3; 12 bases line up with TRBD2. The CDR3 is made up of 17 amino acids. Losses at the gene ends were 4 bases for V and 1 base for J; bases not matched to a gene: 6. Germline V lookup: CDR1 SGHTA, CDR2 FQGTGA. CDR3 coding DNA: TGTGCCAGCAGCTCGCGACTAGCGGGGGACCGCACAGATACGCAGTATTTT. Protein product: CASSSRLAGDRTDTQYF.

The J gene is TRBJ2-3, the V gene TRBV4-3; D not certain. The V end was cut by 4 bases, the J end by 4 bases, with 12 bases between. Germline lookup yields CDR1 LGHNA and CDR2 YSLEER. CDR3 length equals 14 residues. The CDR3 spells CASSLKGFPDTQYF. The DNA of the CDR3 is TGCGCCAGCAGCCTGAAAGGTTTTCCAGATACGCAGTATTTT.

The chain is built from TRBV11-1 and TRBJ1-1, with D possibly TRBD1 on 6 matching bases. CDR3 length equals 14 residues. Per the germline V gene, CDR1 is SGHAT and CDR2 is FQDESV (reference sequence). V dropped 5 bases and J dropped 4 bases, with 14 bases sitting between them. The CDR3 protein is CASSPSRDTTEAFF. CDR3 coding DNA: TGTGCCAGCAGCCCTAGTCGGGACACCACTGAAGCTTTCTTT.

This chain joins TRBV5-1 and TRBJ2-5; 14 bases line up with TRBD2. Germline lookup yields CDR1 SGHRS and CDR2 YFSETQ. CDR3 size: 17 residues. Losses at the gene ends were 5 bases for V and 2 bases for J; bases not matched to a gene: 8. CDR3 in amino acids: CASSQTSGRAFQETQYF. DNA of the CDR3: TGCGCCAGCAGTCAGACTAGCGGGAGGGCCTTTCAAGAGACCCAGTACTTC.

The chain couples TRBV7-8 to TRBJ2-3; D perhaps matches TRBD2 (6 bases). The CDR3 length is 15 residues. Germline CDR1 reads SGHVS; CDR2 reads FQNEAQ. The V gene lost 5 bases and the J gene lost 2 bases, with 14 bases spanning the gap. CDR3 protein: CASSVSGHYTDTQYF. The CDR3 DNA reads TGTGCCAGCAGCGTTAGCGGACATTACACAGATACGCAGTATTTT.

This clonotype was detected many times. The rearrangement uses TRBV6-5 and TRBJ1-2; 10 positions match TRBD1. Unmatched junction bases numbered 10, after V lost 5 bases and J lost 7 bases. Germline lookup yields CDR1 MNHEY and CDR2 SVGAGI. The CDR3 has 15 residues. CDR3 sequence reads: CASSLRATGGLGYTF. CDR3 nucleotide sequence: TGTGCCAGCAGTCTCCGGGCGACAGGGGGCCTTGGCTACACCTTC.

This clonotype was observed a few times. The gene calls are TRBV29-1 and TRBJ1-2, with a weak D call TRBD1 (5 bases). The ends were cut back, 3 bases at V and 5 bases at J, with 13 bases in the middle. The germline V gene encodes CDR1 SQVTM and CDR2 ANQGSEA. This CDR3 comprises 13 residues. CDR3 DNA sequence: TGCAGCGTTGAGGGGGGAGATCGGTATGGCTACACCTTC. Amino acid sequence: CSVEGGDRYGYTF.

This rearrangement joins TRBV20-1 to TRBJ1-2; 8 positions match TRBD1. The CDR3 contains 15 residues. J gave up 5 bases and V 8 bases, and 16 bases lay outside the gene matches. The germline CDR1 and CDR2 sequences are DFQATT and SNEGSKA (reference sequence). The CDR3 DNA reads TGCAGTTCAGACGACCTAAACAGGGGGGGGTATGGCTACACCTTC. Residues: CSSDDLNRGGYGYTF.

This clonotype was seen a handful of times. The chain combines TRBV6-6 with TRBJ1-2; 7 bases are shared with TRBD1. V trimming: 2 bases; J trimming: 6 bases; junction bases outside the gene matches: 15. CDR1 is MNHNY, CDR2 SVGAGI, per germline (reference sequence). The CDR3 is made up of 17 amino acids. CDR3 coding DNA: TGTGCCAGCAGTTACCACCCCAACAGGGGAATCGAAGATGGCTACACCTTC. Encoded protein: CASSYHPNRGIEDGYTF.

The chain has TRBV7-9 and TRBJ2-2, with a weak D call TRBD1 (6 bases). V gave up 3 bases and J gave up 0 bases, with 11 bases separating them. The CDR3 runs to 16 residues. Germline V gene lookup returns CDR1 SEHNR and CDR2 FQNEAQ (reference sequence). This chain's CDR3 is CASSFPQGTNTGELFF. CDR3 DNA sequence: TGTGCCAGCAGCTTTCCACAGGGTACGAACACCGGGGAGCTGTTTTTT. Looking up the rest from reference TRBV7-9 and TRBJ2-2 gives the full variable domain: DTGVSQNPRHKITKRGQNVTFRCDPISEHNRLYWYRQTLGQGPEFLTYFQNEAQLEKSRLLSDRFSAERPKGSFSTLEIQRTEQGDSAMYLCASSFPQGTNTGELFFGEGSRLTVL.

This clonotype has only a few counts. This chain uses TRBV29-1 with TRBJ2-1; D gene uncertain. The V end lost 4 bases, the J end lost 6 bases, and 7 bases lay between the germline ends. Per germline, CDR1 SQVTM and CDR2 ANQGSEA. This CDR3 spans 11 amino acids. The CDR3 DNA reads TGCAGCGTTGGGGGTAGCAATGAGCAGTTCTTC. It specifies CSVGGSNEQFF.